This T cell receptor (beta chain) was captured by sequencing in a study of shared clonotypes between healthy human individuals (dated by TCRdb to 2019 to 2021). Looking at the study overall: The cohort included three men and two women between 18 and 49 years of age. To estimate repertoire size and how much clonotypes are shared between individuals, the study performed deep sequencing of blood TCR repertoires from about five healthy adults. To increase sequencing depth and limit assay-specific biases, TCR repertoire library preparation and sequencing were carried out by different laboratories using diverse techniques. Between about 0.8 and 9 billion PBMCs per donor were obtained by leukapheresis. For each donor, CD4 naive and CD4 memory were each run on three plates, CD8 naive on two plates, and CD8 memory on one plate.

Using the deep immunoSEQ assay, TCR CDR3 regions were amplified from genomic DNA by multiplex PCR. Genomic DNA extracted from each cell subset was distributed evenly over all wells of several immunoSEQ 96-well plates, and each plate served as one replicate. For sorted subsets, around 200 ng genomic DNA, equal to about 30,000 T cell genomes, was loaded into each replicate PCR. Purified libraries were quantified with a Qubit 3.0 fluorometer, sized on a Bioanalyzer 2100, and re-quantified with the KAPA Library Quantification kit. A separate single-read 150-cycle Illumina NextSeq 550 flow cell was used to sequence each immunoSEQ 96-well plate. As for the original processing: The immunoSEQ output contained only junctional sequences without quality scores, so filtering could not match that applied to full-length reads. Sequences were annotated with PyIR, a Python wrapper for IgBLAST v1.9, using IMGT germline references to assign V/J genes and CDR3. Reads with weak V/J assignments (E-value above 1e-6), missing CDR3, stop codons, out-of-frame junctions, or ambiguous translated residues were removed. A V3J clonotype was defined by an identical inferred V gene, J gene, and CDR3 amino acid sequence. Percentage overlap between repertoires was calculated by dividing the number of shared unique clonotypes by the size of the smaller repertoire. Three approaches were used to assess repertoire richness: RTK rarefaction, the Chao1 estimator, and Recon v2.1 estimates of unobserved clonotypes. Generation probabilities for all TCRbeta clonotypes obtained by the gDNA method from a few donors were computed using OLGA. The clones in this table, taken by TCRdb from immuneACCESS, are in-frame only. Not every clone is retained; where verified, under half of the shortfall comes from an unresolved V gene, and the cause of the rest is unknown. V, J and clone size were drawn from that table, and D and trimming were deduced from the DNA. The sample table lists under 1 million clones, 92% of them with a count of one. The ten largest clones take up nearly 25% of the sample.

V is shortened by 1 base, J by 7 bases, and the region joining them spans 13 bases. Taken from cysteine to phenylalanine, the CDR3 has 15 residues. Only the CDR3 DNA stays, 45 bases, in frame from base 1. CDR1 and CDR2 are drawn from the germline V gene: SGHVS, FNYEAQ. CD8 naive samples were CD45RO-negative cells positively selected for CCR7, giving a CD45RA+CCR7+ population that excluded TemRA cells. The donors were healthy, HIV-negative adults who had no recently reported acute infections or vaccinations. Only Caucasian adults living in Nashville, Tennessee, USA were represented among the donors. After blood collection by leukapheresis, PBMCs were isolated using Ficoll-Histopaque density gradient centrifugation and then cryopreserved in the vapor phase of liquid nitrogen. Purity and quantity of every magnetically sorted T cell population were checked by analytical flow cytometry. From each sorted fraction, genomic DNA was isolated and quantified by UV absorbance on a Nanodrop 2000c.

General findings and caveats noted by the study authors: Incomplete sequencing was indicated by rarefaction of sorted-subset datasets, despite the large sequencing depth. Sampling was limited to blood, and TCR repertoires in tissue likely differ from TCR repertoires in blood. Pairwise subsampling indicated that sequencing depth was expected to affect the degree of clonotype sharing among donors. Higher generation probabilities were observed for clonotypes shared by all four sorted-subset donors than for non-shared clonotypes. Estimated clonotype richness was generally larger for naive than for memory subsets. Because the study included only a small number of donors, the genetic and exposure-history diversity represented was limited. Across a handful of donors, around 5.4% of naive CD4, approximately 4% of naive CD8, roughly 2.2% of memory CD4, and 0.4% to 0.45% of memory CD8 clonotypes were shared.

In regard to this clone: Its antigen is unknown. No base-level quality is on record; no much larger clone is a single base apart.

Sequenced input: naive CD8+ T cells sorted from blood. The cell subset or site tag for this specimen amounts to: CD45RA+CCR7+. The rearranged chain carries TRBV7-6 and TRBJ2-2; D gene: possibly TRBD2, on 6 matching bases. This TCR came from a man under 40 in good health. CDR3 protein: CASSLDRRVDGELFF. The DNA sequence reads TGTGCCAGCAGCTTAGATCGGAGGGTCGACGGGGAGCTGTTTTTT.